These 25 T cell receptor beta chains came from one sample sequenced in a study of CD8 T cells in ankylosing spondylitis. MiXCR, applied by TCRdb to the 5' RACE reads, yields one record per CDR3 protein. Among more than 110,000 distinct CDR3 sequences, approximately 8.4% were seen once, and the ten largest hold roughly 8%. The material sequenced was synovial fluid, either unsorted or a sorted T cell fraction (not recorded which). These receptors were obtained from a male donor with ankylosing spondylitis.

This clonotype has only a few counts. The J gene is TRBJ1-6, the V gene TRBV12-3 or TRBV12-4; D possibly corresponds to TRBD1 (5 bases). The ends were cut back, 5 bases at V and 10 bases at J, with 18 bases in the middle. CDR3 length equals 15 residues. CDR3: CASSQNQGSGSPLHF. The CDR3 bases are TGTGCCAGCAGTCAAAATCAGGGTTCGGGGTCACCCCTCCACTTT.

This clonotype has just a few counts. The gene calls are TRBV7-9 and TRBJ1-2, with no clear D. CDR1 and CDR2 from the germline V gene are SEHNR and FQNEAQ (reference sequence). The CDR3 runs 14 residues. Trimming took 1 base from V and 4 from J, leaving 10 bases between them. CDR3 residues: CASSLENSLYGYTF. The CDR3 DNA reads TGTGCCAGCAGCTTAGAGAACAGCCTCTATGGCTACACCTTC.

This clonotype was recorded at least ten times. This chain links TRBV5-1 with TRBJ2-5; D perhaps matches TRBD2 (6 bases). The germline V gene encodes CDR1 SGHRS and CDR2 YFSETQ. The CDR3 covers 16 residues. Deletions cut 5 bases from V and 4 bases from J, with 21 bases between. This CDR3 reads CASSTKVGRGGETQYF. In DNA form, the CDR3 reads TGCGCCAGCAGTACAAAGGTCGGGAGAGGAGGAGAGACCCAGTACTTC.

The V call is TRBV5-4, the J call TRBJ1-6; the D gene is possibly TRBD1 (6 bases). Germline CDR1 SGHNT, CDR2 YYREEE (reference sequence). Trimming took 4 bases from V and 7 from J, leaving 18 bases between them. The CDR3 spans 16 residues. The CDR3 DNA reads as TGTGCCAGCAGCCTTGGTGGGGGGGCTTGGAATTCACCCCTCCACTTT. This gives the protein CASSLGGGAWNSPLHF.

This sequence joins TRBV28 and TRBJ2-7; possibly TRBD1 or TRBD2 for D (7 bases each). The V gene lost 11 bases and the J gene lost 2 bases, with 19 bases spanning the gap. Germline V gives CDR1 MDHEN, CDR2 SYDVKM. This CDR3 region has 14 residues. The CDR3: CAAAIQGTTYEQYF. CDR3 nucleotide sequence: TGTGCCGCGGCAATACAGGGGACTACCTACGAGCAGTACTTC.

This clonotype was counted ten times or more. This chain links TRBV4-2 with TRBJ2-1; D remains unclear. CDR1 is LGHNA, CDR2 YNFKEQ, per germline. Trimming cost V 0 bases and J 5 bases, with 8 bases left between them. This CDR3 spans 14 amino acids. CDR3 amino acids: CASSQDPGHNEQFF. The CDR3 region has the DNA TGTGCCAGCAGCCAAGATCCGGGCCACAATGAGCAGTTCTTC.

There are a few counts of this clonotype. Written as DNA, the CDR3 is TGTGCCAGCAGTGTTAACAGGGTCCAAGAGACCCAGTACTTC. Translating it yields CASSVNRVQETQYF. The chain is built from TRBV2 and TRBJ2-5, with a tentative D call TRBD1 (6 bases). Trimming pared 4 bases from V and 1 base from J, leaving 10 bases between. Germline V lookup: CDR1 SNHLY, CDR2 FYNNEI. The CDR3 loop spans 14 amino acids.

The table lists this clonotype with many counts. The chain has TRBV4-3 and TRBJ2-1, with D perhaps matching TRBD1 (6 bases). The CDR3 sequence is 13 residues long. From germline, CDR1 is LGHNA and CDR2 YSLEER. The V gene lost 3 bases and the J gene lost 6 bases, with 9 bases spanning the gap. Written as DNA, the CDR3 is TGCGCCAGCAGCCACGGACAGATCAATGAGCAGTTCTTC. This translates into CASSHGQINEQFF.

This clonotype was observed many times. The V and J genes are TRBV4-2 and TRBJ2-2; D may be TRBD1 (6 bases). The CDR3 sequence is 16 residues long. Germline V gene lookup returns CDR1 LGHNA and CDR2 YNFKEQ. The V end was cut by 1 base, the J end by 7 bases, with 16 bases between. The CDR3 DNA follows: TGTGCCAGCAGCCAAGCCTGGGGGCGCGATGGCGGGGAGCTGTTTTTT. Amino acids: CASSQAWGRDGGELFF.

The CDR3 is CASSVTGNEQFF. CDR3 DNA sequence: TGTGCCAGCAGTGTCACAGGGAATGAGCAGTTCTTC. The chain employs TRBV6-1 and TRBJ2-1; tentative D call: TRBD1 (6 bases). Trimming cost V 4 bases and J 7 bases, with 8 bases left between them. The CDR3 consists of 12 residues. CDR1 MNHNS and CDR2 SASEGT come from the germline V gene.

This clonotype has more than one count but fewer than ten. The chain joins TRBV20-1 to TRBJ2-4; 7 bases are shared with TRBD1. The V segment lost 5 bases and the J segment 0 bases; nucleotides outside the gene matches: 7. Looked up from germline, CDR1 is DFQATT and CDR2 is SNEGSKA (reference sequence). This CDR3 spans 15 amino acids. The CDR3: CSARQGRLAKNIQYF. The CDR3 coding sequence is TGCAGTGCTCGACAGGGACGACTAGCCAAAAACATTCAGTACTTC.

V and J are TRBV7-9 and TRBJ2-3, with 10 bases that match TRBD2. This CDR3 has 16 residues. V lost 2 bases and J lost 2; bases outside the gene matches: 4. Per germline, CDR1 SEHNR and CDR2 FQNEAQ (reference sequence). CDR3 sequence: CASSLILAGDTDTQYF. The CDR3 DNA is TGTGCCAGCAGCTTAATCCTAGCGGGGGACACAGATACGCAGTATTTT.

The table lists this clonotype with a count of one. One junction end does not reproduce the germline sequence, and a read error may be involved. J is TRBJ2-1 and V is TRBV28, with 9 bases identical to TRBD2. This CDR3 comprises 16 residues. Germline assignment: CDR1 MDHEN and CDR2 SYDVKM. Here the CDR3 reads CACSLIGGRAGYEQFF. In DNA, the CDR3 is TGTGCCTGCAGTTTAATTGGCGGGAGGGCGGGCTATGAGCAGTTCTTC.

This clonotype has ten or more counts. This chain connects TRBV30 to TRBJ1-1, with D maybe TRBD1 (5 bases). The CDR3 covers 11 residues. Germline CDR1 and CDR2: GTSNPN and SVGIG (reference sequence). V dropped 2 bases and J dropped 11 bases, with 12 bases sitting between them. DNA for the CDR3: TGTGCCTGGAGTTGGGAGGGGTCGGCTTTCTTT. Translation gives CAWSWEGSAFF.

This clonotype was seen repeatedly, ten times or more. The chain combines TRBV7-2 with TRBJ1-5, with unresolved D. Germline loops: CDR1 SGHTA, CDR2 FQGNSA. V was cut by 3 bases and J by 0 bases, with 9 bases left in between. The CDR3 has 15 amino acids. The DNA for the CDR3 is TGTGCCAGCAGCTTGTCGGGGAATAGCAATCAGCCCCAGCATTTT. Encoded protein: CASSLSGNSNQPQHF.

V is TRBV5-1 and J is TRBJ2-7; 7 bases align to TRBD1. The CDR3 has 14 amino acids. Germline CDR1 is SGHRS and CDR2 is YFSETQ. Losses at the gene ends were 4 bases for V and 2 bases for J; bases not matched to a gene: 6. CDR3 in amino acids: CASSGTALTYEQYF. DNA for the CDR3: TGCGCCAGCAGCGGGACAGCGTTGACCTACGAGCAGTACTTC. The whole variable domain, filled in from reference TRBV5-1 and TRBJ2-7, reads KAGVTQTPRYLIKTRGQQVTLSCSPISGHRSVSWYQQTPGQGLQFLFEYFSETQRNKGNFPGRFSGRQFSNSRSEMNVSTLELGDSALYLCASSGTALTYEQYFGPGTRLTVT.

This clonotype has at least ten counts. The CDR3 nucleotides are TGTGCCAGCAGCTCTAGGGGGCAAGGGAGCAATCAGCCCCAGCATTTT. Residues: CASSSRGQGSNQPQHF. The chain joins TRBV7-8 to TRBJ1-5, with 7 bases that match TRBD1. Per the germline V gene, CDR1 is SGHVS and CDR2 is FQNEAQ. CDR3 size: 16 residues. Trimming cost V 4 bases and J 1 base; bases outside gene matches: 7.

This clonotype was counted between two and nine times. The chain has TRBV5-1 and TRBJ2-3, with TRBD1 identical over 9 bases. Germline CDR1 is SGHRS and CDR2 is YFSETQ. The CDR3 is 15 amino acids. V lost 2 bases and J lost 4; bases outside the gene matches: 5. CDR3 bases: TGCGCCAGCAGCTTCAACCGACAGGGGGCAGATACGCAGTATTTT. This gives the protein CASSFNRQGADTQYF.

This clonotype has ten or more counts. The rearrangement uses TRBV28 and TRBJ1-5; a weak D match, TRBD1 (5 bases). The CDR3 length is 15 residues. Trimming removed 4 bases from V and 10 bases from J, with 20 bases in between. The germline V gene encodes CDR1 MDHEN and CDR2 SYDVKM. The CDR3: CASSSSDSDQRPQHF. The CDR3 region has the DNA TGTGCCAGCAGTTCCAGTGACAGCGACCAGAGACCCCAGCATTTT.

This clonotype was detected a few times. The CDR3 reads CASSAQPTGGEAFF. The CDR3 nucleotides read TGTGCCAGCAGTGCCCAACCGACAGGCGGAGAAGCTTTCTTT. The chain links TRBV2 to TRBJ1-1, with D possibly being TRBD1 (6 bases). V was trimmed by 4 bases and J by 8 bases, leaving 17 bases between them. The CDR3 has 14 residues. Per the germline V gene, CDR1 is SNHLY and CDR2 is FYNNEI.

This clonotype appeared many times. The V gene is TRBV4-1, the J gene TRBJ2-1; 9 bases align to TRBD1. V lost 4 bases to trimming and J lost 4 bases; unmatched junction nucleotides: 5. Germline V gene lookup returns CDR1 MGHRA and CDR2 YSYEKL. The CDR3 has 15 residues. CDR3 residues: CASSLPGTGYNEQFF. The DNA of the CDR3 is TGCGCCAGCAGCCTCCCCGGGACAGGGTACAATGAGCAGTTCTTC.

This clonotype occurred a few times. This sequence joins TRBV2 and TRBJ2-5; D uncertain. Trimming stripped 1 base from V and 2 bases from J, with 2 bases between. Germline-derived CDR1 and CDR2 are SNHLY and FYNNEI. This CDR3 is 12 amino acids long. CDR3: CASSEDQETQYF. CDR3 nucleotide sequence: TGTGCCAGCAGTGAAGATCAAGAGACCCAGTACTTC.

This clonotype was recorded at least ten times. This sequence joins TRBV6-5 and TRBJ2-1; the D is unclear. V dropped 3 bases and J dropped 9 bases, with 18 bases sitting between them. Germline CDR1 and CDR2: MNHEY and SVGAGI. The CDR3 spans 15 residues. The CDR3 here is CASSYGSDRVGEQFF. The CDR3 coding sequence is TGTGCCAGCAGTTATGGTTCAGATCGCGTGGGTGAGCAGTTCTTC.

This chain uses TRBV4-3 with TRBJ2-4, with D unresolved. CDR1 LGHNA and CDR2 YSLEER come from the germline V gene. Trimming cost V 0 bases and J 4 bases, with 10 bases left between them. The length of the CDR3 is 15 residues. The CDR3 bases are TGCGCCAGCAGCCAAGATTGGCAGGAAAAAAACATTCAGTACTTC. As protein: CASSQDWQEKNIQYF.

This clonotype was detected many times. The J gene is TRBJ1-2, the V gene TRBV7-9, with a tentative D call TRBD1 (5 bases). CDR1 and CDR2 (germline): SEHNR, FQNEAQ (reference sequence). CDR3 length: 14 residues. Trimming left V 2 bases short and J 6 bases short, with 13 bases between. The CDR3 is CASSLLFRANGYTF. The CDR3 coding sequence is TGTGCCAGCAGCTTACTATTCAGGGCCAATGGCTACACCTTC.